Presented here are 3 T cell receptor beta chains from one specimen sequenced in a study of CD8+CD57+ T cells in acquired aplastic anemia. TCR beta VDJ and CDR3 profiles were obtained from a genomic DNA template. Via MiXCR, TCRdb re-called the reads, giving one row per CDR3 protein. In the table there are fewer than 250,000 distinct CDR3 sequences, roughly 56% of which are singletons. The sequenced sample consisted of sorted CD4+, CD8+, or CD8+CD57+ T cells (not recorded which) from PBMCs. Receptor source: a human donor in good health, serving as a control.

This clonotype was seen ten or more times. J is TRBJ1-6 and V is TRBV3-1; D uncertain. Germline CDR1 and CDR2: LGHDT and YNNKEL (reference sequence). V was cut by 6 bases and J by 7 bases, with 7 bases left in between. There are 12 residues in the CDR3. The CDR3 sequence: CASRKPNSPLHF. CDR3 in DNA: TGTGCCAGCAGGAAGCCCAATTCACCCCTCCACTTT.

At least ten counts were recorded for this clonotype. The V gene is TRBV6-6, the J gene TRBJ2-7; D is possibly TRBD1 (6 bases). The germline V and J ends were trimmed by 4 bases and 3 bases, with 13 bases remaining between them. The V gene's germline CDR1 is MNHNY and CDR2 SVGAGI (reference sequence). This CDR3 is 14 amino acids long. In nucleotides, the CDR3 is TGTGCCAGCAGTTCCCAGGGGAATGGCTACGAGCAGTACTTC. Amino acids: CASSSQGNGYEQYF.

In its sample, this clonotype was seen many times. The chain is built from TRBV19 and TRBJ2-5, with 13 positions matching TRBD2. V lost 1 base and J lost 9; bases outside the gene matches: 14. CDR3 length: 18 residues. CDR1 LNHDA and CDR2 SQIVND come from the germline V gene (reference sequence). CDR3 region: CASSIAGPLAGGPEAQYF. The CDR3 DNA sequence: TGTGCCAGTAGTATAGCCGGCCCACTAGCGGGGGGGCCTGAGGCCCAGTACTTC. The full variable domain, its missing parts supplied by reference TRBV19 and TRBJ2-5, is DGGITQSPKYLFRKEGQNVTLSCEQNLNHDAMYWYRQDPGQGLRLIYYSQIVNDFQKGDIAEGYSVSREKKESFPLTVTSAQKNPTAFYLCASSIAGPLAGGPEAQYFGPGTRLLVL.